Below, one T cell receptor (beta chain) is given with its context. Antigen unknown. The sample originates from a study of lymphopenia after photon versus proton radiotherapy. Study conclusions and caveats: After lymphocyte nadir, photon-treated repertoires showed oligoclonal expansion, especially CD8+ Temra. Survival link was tested only in deceased patients; proton benefit remains a possibility.

The CDR3 totals 14 residues. Trimming left V 5 bases short and J 2 bases short, with 11 bases between. CDR1 and CDR2 from the germline V gene are MNHEY and SMNVEV (reference sequence). Using immunoSEQ multiplex PCR, the repertoire was profiled, and TCRdb retains in-frame clones only, with some absent. The sample holds 70,000 or so clones, 85% to 95% seen once. This rearrangement joins TRBV27 to TRBJ2-3, with unresolved D. The origin of this receptor is a woman aged 40 to 55 with cholangiocarcinoma. This specimen was peripheral blood, taken from a patient treated with photon-based radiotherapy. DNA of the CDR3: TGTGCCAGCAGTACCTATGAACTCACAGATACGCAGTATTTT. This gives the protein CASSTYELTDTQYF.